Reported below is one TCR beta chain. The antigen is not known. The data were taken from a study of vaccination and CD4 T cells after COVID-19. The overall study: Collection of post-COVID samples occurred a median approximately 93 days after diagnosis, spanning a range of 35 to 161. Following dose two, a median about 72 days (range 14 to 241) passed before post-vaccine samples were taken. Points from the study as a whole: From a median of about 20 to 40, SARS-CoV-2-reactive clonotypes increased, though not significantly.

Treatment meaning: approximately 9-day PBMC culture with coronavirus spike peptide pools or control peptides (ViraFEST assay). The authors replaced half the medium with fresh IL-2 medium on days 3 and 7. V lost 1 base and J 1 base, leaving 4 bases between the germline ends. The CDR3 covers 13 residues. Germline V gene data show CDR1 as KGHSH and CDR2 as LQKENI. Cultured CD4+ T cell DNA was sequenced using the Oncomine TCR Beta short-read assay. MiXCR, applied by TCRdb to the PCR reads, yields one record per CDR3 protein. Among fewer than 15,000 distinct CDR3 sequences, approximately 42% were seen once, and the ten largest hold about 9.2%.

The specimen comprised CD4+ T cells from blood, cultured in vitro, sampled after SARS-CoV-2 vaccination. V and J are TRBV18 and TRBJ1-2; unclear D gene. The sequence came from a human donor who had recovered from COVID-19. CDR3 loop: CASSPRDNYGYTF. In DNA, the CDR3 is TGTGCCAGCTCACCACGGGATAACTATGGCTACACCTTC.